The T cell receptor beta chain under discussion was sequenced for a study of shared clonotypes between healthy human individuals. Regarding the study as a whole: Memory subsets had estimated richness that was generally smaller than that of naive subsets.

In the case of this clone: The target antigen is unknown.

Methods used by the authors: ImmunoSEQ gave junction-only sequences without quality scores, so filtering differed. Using immunoSEQ multiplex PCR, the repertoire was profiled, and TCRdb retains in-frame clones only, with some absent. The V and J calls and the clone size are those of that table, but D and trimming were determined from the DNA. This table has some 1.1 million clones, around three quarters appearing once. The V gene lost 0 bases and the J gene lost 6 bases, with 19 bases spanning the gap. Germline CDR1 reads LNHDA; CDR2 reads SQIVND (reference sequence). The CDR3 runs to 17 residues. J is TRBJ2-3 and V is TRBV19; D perhaps matches TRBD1 (5 bases). This TCR was sampled from a man aged 18 to 35 in good health. Some clones in this sample may be carry-over from other donors' samples. The sequenced sample was memory CD4+ T cells from PBMCs. Subset described: CD45RA-negative fraction. CDR3 protein: CASSIDLLAGFSDTQYF. The CDR3 DNA is TGTGCCAGTAGTATAGATCTATTGGCAGGGTTTTCGGATACGCAGTATTTT.